The 6 T cell receptor beta chains given below trace back to one sample, sequenced in a study of T cell changes during pregnancy in multiple sclerosis. Using immunoSEQ multiplex PCR, the repertoire was profiled, and TCRdb retains in-frame clones only, with some absent. The data hold almost 50,000 clones, with 91% observed a single time. Sequencing was performed on CD8+ T cells from peripheral blood mononuclear cells, taken after pregnancy. The receptors here all came from a female donor with multiple sclerosis, enrolled in a pregnancy study.

This clone was recorded once. The V gene is TRBV5-1, the J gene TRBJ2-7; TRBD1 matches at 7 bases. V was clipped by 4 bases and J by 2 bases; unmatched bases: 6. The CDR3 length is 14 residues. Germline values: CDR1 SGHRS, CDR2 YFSETQ. The CDR3 DNA is TGCGCCAGCAGCCCCTGGACAGGACCCTACGAGCAGTACTTC. Translation gives CASSPWTGPYEQYF.

In nucleotides, the CDR3 is TGCGCCAGCAGCGTCGGGACAGGGTCCTACGAGCAGTACTTC. Its translation: CASSVGTGSYEQYF. This chain connects TRBV5-1 to TRBJ2-7; 9 positions agree with TRBD1. V dropped 4 bases and J dropped 1; count of bases not matched to a gene: 3. The germline CDR1 and CDR2 sequences are SGHRS and YFSETQ. This CDR3 contains 14 residues.

This sequence joins TRBV9 and TRBJ2-2; 7 nucleotides match TRBD2. Germline V CDR1 and CDR2: SGDLS, YYNGEE. V trimming: 4 bases; J trimming: 4 bases; junction bases outside the gene matches: 13. This CDR3 has 17 amino acids. CDR3 bases: TGTGCCAGCAGCCTCCGTCAACTAGCGAGGGCCACCGGGGAGCTGTTTTTT. Translating gives CASSLRQLARATGELFF.

This chain connects TRBV19 to TRBJ2-7, with 7 bases that match TRBD2. Germline V CDR1 and CDR2: LNHDA, SQIVND (reference sequence). J gave up 5 bases and V 3 bases, and 4 bases lay outside the gene matches. The CDR3 sequence is 13 residues long. As DNA, the CDR3 is TGTGCCAGTAGTATGGTGGCGGGGGACGAGCAGTACTTC. This sequence encodes CASSMVAGDEQYF.

J is TRBJ2-7 and V is TRBV6-1; 9 bases are a match to TRBD1. Germline assignment: CDR1 MNHNS and CDR2 SASEGT. Germline trimming cut 1 base from V and 6 bases from J; bases unmatched to any gene: 10. CDR3 size: 16 residues. Here the CDR3 DNA reads TGTGCCAGCAGTGAAGGACCCGGGACAGGGAGTTCCGAGCAGTACTTC. Its protein product is CASSEGPGTGSSEQYF.

The chain is built from TRBV7-8 and TRBJ2-2, with 8 bases identical to TRBD2. CDR1 and CDR2 (germline): SGHVS, FQNEAQ. Trimming cost V 3 bases and J 0 bases; bases outside gene matches: 6. The CDR3 contains 17 residues. The CDR3 DNA follows: TGTGCCAGCAGCTTCCCCCGGACTAGCCCGAACACCGGGGAGCTGTTTTTT. Translated, it gives CASSFPRTSPNTGELFF.